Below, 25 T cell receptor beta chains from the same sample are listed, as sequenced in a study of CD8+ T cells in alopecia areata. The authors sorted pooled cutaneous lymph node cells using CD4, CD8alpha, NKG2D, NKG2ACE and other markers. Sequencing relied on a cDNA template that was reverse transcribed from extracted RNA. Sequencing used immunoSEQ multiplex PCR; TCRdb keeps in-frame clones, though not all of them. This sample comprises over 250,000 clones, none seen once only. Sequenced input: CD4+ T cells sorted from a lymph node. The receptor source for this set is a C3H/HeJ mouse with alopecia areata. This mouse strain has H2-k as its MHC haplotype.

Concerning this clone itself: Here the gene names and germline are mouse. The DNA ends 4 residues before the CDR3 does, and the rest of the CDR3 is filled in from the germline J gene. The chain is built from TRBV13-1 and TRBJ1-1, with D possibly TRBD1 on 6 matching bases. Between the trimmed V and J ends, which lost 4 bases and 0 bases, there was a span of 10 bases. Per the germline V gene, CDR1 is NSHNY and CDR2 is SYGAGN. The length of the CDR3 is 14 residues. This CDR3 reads CASSKDRANTEVFF. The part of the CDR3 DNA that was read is TGTGCCAGCAGTAAGGACAGAGCAAACACA.

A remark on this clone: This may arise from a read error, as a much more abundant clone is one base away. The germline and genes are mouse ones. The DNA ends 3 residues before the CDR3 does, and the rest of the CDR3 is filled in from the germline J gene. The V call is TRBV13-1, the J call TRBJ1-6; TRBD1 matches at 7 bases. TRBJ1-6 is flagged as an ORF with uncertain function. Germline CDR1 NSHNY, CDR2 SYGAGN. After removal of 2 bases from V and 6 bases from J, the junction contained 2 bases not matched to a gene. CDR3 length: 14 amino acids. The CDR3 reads CASSEQGTNSPLYF. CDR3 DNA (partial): TGTGCCAGCAGTGAACAGGGGACTAATTCGCCC.

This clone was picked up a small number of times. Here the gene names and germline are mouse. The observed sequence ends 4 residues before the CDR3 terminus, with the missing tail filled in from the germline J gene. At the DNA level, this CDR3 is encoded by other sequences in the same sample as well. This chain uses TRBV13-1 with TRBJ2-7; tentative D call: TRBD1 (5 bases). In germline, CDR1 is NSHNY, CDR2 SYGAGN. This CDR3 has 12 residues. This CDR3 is CASSDAGHEQYF. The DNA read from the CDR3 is TGTGCCAGCAGTGACGCAGGGCAT.

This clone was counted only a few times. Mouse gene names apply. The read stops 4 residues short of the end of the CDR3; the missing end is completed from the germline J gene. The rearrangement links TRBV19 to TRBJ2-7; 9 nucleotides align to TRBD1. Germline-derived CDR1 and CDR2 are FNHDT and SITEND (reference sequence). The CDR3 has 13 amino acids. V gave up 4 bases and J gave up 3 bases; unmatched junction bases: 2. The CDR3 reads CASSQGQGYEQYF. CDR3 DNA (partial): TGTGCCAGCAGTCAGGGACAGGGCTAT.

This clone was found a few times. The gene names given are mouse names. Partial CDR3 DNA: TGTGCCAGCAGTAAAAACAGGGGTGGAAACACA. Translating it yields CASSKNRGGNT. The CDR3 reads in full as CASSKNRGGNTEVFF. The chain uses TRBV19 and TRBJ1-1; 7 nucleotides line up with TRBD1. The read gets to within 4 residues of the CDR3 end, and the germline J gene fills in the rest. Trimming cost V 3 bases and J 1 base; bases outside gene matches: 6. CDR3 length equals 15 residues. Germline CDR1 FNHDT, CDR2 SITEND (reference sequence).

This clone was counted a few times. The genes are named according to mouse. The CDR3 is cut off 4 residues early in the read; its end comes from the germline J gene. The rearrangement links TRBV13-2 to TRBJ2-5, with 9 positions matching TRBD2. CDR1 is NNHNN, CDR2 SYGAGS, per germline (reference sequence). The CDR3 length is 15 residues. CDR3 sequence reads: CASGDAGWGGDTQYF. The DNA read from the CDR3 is TGTGCCAGCGGTGATGCAGGCTGGGGGGGAGAC.

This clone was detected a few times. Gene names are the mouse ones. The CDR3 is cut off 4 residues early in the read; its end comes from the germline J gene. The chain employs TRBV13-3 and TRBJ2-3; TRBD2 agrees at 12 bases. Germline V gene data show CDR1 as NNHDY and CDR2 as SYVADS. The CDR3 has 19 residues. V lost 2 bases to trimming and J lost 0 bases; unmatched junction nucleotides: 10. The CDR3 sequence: CASSEGTGGLKPSAETLYF. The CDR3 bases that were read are TGTGCCAGCAGTGAGGGGACTGGGGGGCTAAAACCTAGTGCAGAA.

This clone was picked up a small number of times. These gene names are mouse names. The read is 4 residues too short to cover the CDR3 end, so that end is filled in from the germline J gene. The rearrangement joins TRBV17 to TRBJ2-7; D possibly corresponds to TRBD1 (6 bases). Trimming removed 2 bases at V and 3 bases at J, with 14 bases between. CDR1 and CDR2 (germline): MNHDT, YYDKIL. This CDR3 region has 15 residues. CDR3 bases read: TGTGCTAGCAGTAGACCGGGACAAAATTTCTAT. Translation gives CASSRPGQNFY. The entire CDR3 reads CASSRPGQNFYEQYF.

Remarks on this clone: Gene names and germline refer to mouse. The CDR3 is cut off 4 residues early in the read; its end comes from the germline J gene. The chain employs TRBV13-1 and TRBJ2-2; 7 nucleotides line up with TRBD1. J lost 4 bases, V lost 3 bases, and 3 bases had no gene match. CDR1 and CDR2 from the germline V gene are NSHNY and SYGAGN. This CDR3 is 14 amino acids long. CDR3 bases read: TGTGCCAGCAGTGGGGGACAGCCCACCGGG. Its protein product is CASSGGQPTG. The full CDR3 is CASSGGQPTGQLYF.

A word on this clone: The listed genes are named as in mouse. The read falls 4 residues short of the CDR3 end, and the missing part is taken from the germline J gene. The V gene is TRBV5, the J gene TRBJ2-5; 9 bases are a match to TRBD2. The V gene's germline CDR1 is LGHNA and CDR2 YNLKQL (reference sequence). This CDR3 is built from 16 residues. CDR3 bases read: TGTGCCAGCAGCCAAGATACGGGACTGGGAGAAGAC. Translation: CASSQDTGLGED. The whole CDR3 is CASSQDTGLGEDTQYF.

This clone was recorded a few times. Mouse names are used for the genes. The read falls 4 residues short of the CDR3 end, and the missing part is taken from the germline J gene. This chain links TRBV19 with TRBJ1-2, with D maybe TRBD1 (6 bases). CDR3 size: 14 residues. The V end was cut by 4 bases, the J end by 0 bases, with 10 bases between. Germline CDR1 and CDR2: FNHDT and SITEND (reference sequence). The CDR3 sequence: CASSETGANSDYTF. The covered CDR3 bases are TGTGCCAGCAGTGAGACAGGAGCAAACTCC.

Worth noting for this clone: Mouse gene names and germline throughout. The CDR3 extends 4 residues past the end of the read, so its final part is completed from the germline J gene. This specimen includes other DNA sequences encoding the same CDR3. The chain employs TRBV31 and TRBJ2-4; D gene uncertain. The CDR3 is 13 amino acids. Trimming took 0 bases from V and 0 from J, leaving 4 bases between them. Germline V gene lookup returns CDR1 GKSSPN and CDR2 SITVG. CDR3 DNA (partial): TGTGCCTGGAGTCTGGGGAGTCAAAAC. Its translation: CAWSLGSQN. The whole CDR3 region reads CAWSLGSQNTLYF.

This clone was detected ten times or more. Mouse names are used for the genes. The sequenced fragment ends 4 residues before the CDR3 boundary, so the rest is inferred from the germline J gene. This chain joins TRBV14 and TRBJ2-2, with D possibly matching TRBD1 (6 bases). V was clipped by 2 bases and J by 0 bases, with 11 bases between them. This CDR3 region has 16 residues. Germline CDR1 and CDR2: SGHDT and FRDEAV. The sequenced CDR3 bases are TGTGCCAGCAGTTTGTGGGACATTGCAAACACCGGG. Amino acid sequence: CASSLWDIANTG. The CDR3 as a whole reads CASSLWDIANTGQLYF.

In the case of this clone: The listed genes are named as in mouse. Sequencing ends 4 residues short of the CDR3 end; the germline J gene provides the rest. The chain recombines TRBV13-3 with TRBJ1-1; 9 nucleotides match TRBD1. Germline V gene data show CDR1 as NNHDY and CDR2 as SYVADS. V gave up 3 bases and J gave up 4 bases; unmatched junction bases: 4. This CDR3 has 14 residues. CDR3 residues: CASSVDRGFTEVFF. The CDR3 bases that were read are TGTGCCAGCAGTGTCGACAGGGGGTTCACA.

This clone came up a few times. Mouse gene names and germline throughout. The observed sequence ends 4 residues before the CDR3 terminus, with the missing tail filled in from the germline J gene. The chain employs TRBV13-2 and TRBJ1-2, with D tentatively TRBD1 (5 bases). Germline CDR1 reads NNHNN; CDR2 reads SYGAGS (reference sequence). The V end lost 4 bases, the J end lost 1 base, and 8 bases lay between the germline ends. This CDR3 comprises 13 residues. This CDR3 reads CASGLGGNSDYTF. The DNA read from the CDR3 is TGTGCCAGCGGTCTGGGGGGAAACTCC.

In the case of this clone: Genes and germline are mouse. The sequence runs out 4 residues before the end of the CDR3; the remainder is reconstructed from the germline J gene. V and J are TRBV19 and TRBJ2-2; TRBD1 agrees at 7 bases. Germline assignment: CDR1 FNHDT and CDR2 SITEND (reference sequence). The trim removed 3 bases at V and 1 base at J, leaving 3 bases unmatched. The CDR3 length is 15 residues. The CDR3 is CASSTRQGNTGQLYF. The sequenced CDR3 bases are TGTGCCAGCAGTACCCGACAGGGAAACACCGGG.

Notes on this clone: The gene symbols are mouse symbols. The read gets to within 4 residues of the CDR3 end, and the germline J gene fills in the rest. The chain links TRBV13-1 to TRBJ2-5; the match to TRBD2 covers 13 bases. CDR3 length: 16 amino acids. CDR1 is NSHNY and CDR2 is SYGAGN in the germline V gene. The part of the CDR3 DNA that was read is TGTGCCAGCAGTGACGTGGACTGGGGGGGCGAAGAC. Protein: CASSDVDWGGED. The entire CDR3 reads CASSDVDWGGEDTQYF.

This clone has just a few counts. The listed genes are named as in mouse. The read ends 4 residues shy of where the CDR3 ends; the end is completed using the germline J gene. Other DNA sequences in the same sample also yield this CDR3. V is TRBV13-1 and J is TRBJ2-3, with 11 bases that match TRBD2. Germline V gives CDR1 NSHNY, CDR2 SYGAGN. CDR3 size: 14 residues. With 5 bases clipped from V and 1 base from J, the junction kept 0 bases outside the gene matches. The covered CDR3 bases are TGTGCCAGCAGGACTGGGGGGGGTGCAGAA. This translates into CASRTGGGAE. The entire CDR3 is CASRTGGGAETLYF.

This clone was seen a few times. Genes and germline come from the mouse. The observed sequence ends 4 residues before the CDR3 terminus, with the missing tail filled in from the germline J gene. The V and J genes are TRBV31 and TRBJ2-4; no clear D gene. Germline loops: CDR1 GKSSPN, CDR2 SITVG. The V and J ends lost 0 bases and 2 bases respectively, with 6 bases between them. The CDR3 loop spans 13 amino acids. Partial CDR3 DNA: TGTGCCTGGAGTCTGCAAAATCAAAAC. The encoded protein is CAWSLQNQN. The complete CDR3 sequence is CAWSLQNQNTLYF.

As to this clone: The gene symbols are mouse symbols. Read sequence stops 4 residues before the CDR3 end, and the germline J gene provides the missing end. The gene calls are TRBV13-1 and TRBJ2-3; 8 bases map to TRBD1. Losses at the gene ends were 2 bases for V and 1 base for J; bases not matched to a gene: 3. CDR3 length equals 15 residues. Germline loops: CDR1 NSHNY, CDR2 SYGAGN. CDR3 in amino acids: CASSDRGRRAETLYF. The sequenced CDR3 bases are TGTGCCAGCAGTGACAGGGGGCGCCGTGCAGAA.

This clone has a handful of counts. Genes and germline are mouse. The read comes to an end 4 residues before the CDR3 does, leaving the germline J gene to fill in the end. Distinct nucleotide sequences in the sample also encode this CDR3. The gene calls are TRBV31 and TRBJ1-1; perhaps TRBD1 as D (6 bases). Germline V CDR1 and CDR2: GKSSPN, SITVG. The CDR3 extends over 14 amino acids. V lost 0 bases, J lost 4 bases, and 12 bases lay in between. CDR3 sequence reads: CAWSLQGWGTEVFF. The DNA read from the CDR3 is TGTGCCTGGAGTCTTCAGGGGTGGGGCACA.

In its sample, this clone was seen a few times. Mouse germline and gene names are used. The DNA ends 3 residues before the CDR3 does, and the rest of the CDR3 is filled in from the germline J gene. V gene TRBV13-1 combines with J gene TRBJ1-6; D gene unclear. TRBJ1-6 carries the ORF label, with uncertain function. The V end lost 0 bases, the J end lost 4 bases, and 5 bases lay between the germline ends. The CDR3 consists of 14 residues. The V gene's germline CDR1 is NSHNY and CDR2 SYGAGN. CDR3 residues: CASSDGRYNSPLYF. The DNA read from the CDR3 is TGTGCCAGCAGTGATGGCAGATATAATTCGCCC.

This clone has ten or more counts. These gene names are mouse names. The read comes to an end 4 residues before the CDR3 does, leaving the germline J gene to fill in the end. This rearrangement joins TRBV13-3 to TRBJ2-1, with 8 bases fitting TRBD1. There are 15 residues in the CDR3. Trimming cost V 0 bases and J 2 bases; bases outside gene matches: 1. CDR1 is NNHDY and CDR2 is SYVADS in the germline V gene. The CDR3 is CASSDDRGDYAEQFF. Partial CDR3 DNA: TGTGCCAGCAGTGATGACAGGGGGGACTATGCT.

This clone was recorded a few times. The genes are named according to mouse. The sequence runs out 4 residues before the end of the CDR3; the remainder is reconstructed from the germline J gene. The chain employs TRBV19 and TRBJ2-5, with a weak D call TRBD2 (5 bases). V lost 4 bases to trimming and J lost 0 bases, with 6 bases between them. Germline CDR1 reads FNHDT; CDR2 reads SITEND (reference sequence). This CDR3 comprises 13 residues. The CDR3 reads CASSLGNQDTQYF. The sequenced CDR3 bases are TGTGCCAGCAGTCTGGGTAACCAAGAC.

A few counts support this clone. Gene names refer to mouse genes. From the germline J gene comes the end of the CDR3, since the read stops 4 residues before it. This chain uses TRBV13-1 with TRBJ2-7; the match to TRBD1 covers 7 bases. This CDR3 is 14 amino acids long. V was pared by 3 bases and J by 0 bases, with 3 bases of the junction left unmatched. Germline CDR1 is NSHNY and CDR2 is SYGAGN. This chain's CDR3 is CASSGRDSSYEQYF. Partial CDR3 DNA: TGTGCCAGCAGTGGTAGGGACAGCTCCTAT.